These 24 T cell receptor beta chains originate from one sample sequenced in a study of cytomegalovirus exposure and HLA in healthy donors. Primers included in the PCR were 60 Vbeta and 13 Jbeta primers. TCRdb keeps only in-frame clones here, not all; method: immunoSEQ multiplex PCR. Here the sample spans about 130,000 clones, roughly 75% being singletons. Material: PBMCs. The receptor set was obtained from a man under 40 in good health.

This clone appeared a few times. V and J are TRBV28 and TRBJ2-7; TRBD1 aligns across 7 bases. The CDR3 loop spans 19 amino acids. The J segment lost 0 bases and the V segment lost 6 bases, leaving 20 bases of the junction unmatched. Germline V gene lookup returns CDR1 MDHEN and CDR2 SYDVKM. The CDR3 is CASRKTPDRSSFSSYEQYF. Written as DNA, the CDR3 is TGTGCCAGCAGGAAAACTCCGGACAGGAGTTCTTTTAGCTCCTACGAGCAGTACTTC. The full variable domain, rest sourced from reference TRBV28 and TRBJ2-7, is DVKVTQSSRYLVKRTGEKVFLECVQDMDHENMFWYRQDPGLGLRLIYFSYDVKMKEKGDIPEGYSVSREKKERFSLILESASTNQTSMYLCASRKTPDRSSFSSYEQYFGPGTRLTVT.

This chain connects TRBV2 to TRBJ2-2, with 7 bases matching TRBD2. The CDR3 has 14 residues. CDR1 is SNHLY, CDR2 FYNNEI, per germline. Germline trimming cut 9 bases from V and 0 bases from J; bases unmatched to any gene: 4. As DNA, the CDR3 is TGTGCCAGAACGGGACTATCGAACACCGGGGAGCTGTTTTTT. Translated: CARTGLSNTGELFF.

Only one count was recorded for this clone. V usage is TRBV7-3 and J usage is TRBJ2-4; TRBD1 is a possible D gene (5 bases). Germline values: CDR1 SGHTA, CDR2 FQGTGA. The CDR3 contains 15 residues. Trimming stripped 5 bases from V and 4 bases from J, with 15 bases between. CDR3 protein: CASSTIGADKNIQYF. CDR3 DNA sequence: TGTGCCAGCAGCACAATAGGGGCGGATAAAAACATTCAGTACTTC.

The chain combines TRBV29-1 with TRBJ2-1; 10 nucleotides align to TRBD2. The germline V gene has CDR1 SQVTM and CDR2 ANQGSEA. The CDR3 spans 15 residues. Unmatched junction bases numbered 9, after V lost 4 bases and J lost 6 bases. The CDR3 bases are TGCAGCGTTGTGGGGCTAGCGGGAGTAAGCAATGAGCAGTTCTTC. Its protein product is CSVVGLAGVSNEQFF.

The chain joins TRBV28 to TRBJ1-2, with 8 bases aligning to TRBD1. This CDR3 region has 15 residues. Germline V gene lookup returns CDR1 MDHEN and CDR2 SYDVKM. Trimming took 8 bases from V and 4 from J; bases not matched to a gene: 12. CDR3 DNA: TGTGCCAGCCTTACCGGGACAGGCAGACCCTATGGCTACACCTTC. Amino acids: CASLTGTGRPYGYTF.

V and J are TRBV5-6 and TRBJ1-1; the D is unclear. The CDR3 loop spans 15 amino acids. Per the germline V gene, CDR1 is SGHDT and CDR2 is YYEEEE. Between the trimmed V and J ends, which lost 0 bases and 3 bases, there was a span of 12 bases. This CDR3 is CASSLESPGDTEAFF. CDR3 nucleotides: TGTGCCAGCAGCTTGGAATCCCCGGGTGACACTGAAGCTTTCTTT.

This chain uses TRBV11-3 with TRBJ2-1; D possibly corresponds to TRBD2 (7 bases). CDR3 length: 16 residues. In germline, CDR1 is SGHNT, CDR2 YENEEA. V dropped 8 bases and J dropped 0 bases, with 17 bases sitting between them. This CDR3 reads CASGGGGDSSYNEQFF. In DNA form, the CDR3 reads TGTGCCAGCGGGGGGGGCGGCGATAGCTCCTACAATGAGCAGTTCTTC.

In DNA form, the CDR3 reads TGCGCCAGCAGTCAACCCCAGGAAGGTCGGCGGGGAGGCTATGGCTACACCTTC. As protein: CASSQPQEGRRGGYGYTF. The rearrangement joins TRBV23-1 to TRBJ1-2; the D is unclear. TRBV23-1 is reported as an ORF; its role is uncertain. This CDR3 region has 18 residues. The V end lost 2 bases, the J end lost 4 bases, and 23 bases lay between the germline ends.

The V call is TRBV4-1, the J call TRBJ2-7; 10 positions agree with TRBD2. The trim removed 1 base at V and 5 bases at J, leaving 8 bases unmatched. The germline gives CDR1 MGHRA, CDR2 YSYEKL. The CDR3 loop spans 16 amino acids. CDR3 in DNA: TGCGCCAGCAGCCAAGTCGGTCTAGCGGGAGATAACGAGCAGTACTTC. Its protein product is CASSQVGLAGDNEQYF.

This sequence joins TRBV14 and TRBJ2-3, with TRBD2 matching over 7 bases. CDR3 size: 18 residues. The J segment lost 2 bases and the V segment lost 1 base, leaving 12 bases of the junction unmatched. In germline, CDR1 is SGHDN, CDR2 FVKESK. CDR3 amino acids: CASSQGMASGMITDTQYF. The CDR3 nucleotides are TGTGCCAGCAGCCAAGGCATGGCTAGCGGAATGATCACAGATACGCAGTATTTT.

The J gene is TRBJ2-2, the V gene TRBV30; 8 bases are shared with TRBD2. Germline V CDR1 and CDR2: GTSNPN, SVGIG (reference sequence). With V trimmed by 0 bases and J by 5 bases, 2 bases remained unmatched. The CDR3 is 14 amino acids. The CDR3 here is CAWSVGTSTGELFF. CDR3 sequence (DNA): TGTGCCTGGAGTGTCGGGACTAGTACCGGGGAGCTGTTTTTT.

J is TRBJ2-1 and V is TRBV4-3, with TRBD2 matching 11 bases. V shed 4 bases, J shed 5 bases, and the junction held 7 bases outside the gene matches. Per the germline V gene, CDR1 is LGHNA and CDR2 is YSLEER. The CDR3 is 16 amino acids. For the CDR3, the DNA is TGCGCCAGCAGCCGGGTAGCGGGAGGGCGGGACAATGAGCAGTTCTTC. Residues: CASSRVAGGRDNEQFF.

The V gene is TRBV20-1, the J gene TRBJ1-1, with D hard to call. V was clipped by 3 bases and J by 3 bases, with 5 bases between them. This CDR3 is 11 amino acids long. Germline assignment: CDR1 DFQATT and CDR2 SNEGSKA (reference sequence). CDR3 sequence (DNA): TGCAGTGCTAGTATATACACTGAAGCTTTCTTT. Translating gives CSASIYTEAFF.

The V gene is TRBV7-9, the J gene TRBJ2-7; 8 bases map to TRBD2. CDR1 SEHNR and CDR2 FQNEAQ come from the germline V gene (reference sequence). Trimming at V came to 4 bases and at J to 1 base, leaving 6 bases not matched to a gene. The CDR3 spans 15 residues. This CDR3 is CASSWSGRFSYEQYF. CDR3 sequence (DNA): TGTGCCAGCAGCTGGAGCGGGAGATTTTCCTACGAGCAGTACTTC.

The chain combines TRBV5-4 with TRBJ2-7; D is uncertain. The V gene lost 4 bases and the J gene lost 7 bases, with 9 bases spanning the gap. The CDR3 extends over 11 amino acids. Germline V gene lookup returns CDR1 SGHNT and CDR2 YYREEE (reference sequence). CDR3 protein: CASSGQNEQYF. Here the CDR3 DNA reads TGTGCCAGCAGCGGCCAAAATGAGCAGTACTTC.

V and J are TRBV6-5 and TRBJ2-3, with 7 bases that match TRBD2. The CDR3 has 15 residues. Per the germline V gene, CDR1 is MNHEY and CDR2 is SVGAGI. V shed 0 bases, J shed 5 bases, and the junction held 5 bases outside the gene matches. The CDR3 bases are TGTGCCAGCAGTTACTCCGCGGGAGTGCAAGATACGCAGTATTTT. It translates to CASSYSAGVQDTQYF.

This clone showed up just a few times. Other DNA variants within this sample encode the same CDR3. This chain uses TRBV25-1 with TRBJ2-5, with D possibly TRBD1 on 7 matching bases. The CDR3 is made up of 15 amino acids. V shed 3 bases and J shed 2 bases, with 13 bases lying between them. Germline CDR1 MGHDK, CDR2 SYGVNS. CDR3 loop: CASSDPGDRQETQYF. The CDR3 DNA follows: TGTGCCAGCAGTGACCCGGGGGACAGACAAGAGACCCAGTACTTC.

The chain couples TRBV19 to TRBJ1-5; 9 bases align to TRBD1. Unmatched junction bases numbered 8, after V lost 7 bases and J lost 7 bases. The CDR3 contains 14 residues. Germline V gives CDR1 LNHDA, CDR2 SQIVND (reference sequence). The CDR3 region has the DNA TGTGCCAGTACCCAGGACAGGGGTGGCCAGCCCCAGCATTTT. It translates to CASTQDRGGQPQHF.

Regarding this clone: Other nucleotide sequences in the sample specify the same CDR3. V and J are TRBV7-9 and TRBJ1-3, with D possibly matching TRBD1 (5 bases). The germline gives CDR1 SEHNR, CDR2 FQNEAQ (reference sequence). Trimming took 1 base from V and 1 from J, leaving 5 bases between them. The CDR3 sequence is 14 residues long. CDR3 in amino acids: CASSLEGSGNTIYF. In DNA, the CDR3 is TGTGCCAGCAGCTTAGAGGGGTCTGGAAACACCATATATTTT.

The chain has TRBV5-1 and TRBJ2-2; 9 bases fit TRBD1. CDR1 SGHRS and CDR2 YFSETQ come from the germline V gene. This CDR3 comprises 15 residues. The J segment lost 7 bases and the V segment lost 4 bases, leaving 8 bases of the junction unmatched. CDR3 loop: CASSPGQGRSGELFF. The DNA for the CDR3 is TGCGCCAGCAGCCCTGGACAGGGGAGGAGCGGGGAGCTGTTTTTT. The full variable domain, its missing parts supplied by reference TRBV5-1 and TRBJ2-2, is KAGVTQTPRYLIKTRGQQVTLSCSPISGHRSVSWYQQTPGQGLQFLFEYFSETQRNKGNFPGRFSGRQFSNSRSEMNVSTLELGDSALYLCASSPGQGRSGELFFGEGSRLTVL.

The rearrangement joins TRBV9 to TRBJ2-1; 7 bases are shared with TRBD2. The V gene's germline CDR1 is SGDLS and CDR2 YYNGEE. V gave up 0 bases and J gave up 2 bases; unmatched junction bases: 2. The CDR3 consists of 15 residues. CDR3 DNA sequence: TGTGCCAGCAGCGTAGTAGCGGGCCCCTACAATGAGCAGTTCTTC. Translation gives CASSVVAGPYNEQFF. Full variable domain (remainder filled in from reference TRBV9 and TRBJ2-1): DSGVTQTPKHLITATGQRVTLRCSPRSGDLSVYWYQQSLDQGLQFLIQYYNGEERAKGNILERFSAQQFPDLHSELNLSSLELGDSALYFCASSVVAGPYNEQFFGPGTRLTVL.

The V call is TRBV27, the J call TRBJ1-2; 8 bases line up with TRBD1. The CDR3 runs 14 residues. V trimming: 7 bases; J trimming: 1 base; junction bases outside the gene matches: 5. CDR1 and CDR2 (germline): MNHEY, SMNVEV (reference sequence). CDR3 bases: TGTGCCAGCAACCCCGGACAGGGTAACTATGGCTACACCTTC. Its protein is CASNPGQGNYGYTF.

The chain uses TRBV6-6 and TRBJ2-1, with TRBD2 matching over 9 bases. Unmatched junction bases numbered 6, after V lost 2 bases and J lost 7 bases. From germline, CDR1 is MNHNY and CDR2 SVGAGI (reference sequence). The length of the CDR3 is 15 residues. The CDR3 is CASSYGREGLNEQFF. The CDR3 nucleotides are TGTGCCAGCAGTTACGGGCGGGAGGGGTTGAATGAGCAGTTCTTC.

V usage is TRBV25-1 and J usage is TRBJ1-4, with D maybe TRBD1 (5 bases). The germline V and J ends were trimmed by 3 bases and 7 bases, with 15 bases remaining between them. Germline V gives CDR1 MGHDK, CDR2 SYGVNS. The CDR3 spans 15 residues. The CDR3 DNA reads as TGTGCCAGCAGTGATCGCCGGCAGGGCGGTGAAAAACTGTTTTTT. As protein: CASSDRRQGGEKLFF.